A single sample gave rise to the 5 T cell receptor beta chains below, sequenced in a study of molecular identifiers for immune sequencing clone quantification. TCRdb re-called the PCR reads with MiXCR, one entry per CDR3 protein. This table has some 590,000 distinct CDR3 sequences, around 25% appearing once. What was sequenced was naive CD8+ T cells from blood, with Jurkat cell RNA spiked in. Subset denoted: FACS-sorted CD8+CD4-CCR7+CD45RA+ naive T cells. Every receptor here comes from a human donor in good health. Some libraries in this study had Jurkat cell RNA spiked in.

The chain has TRBV7-6 and TRBJ1-5; a weak D match, TRBD1 (5 bases). CDR3 size: 15 residues. CDR1 and CDR2 (germline): SGHVS, FNYEAQ. The CDR3 is CARSLEGRGNQPQHF. The CDR3 region has the DNA TGTGCGCGCAGCTTAGAGGGGCGCGGCAATCAGCCCCAGCATTTT.

This clonotype was counted at least ten times. J is TRBJ2-3 and V is TRBV24-1; D uncertain. V dropped 0 bases and J dropped 14 bases, with 11 bases sitting between them. Germline CDR1 and CDR2: KGHDR and SFDVKD. The length of the CDR3 is 12 residues. CDR3 residues: CATSDLFQDRYF. CDR3 nucleotides: TGTGCCACCAGTGATTTGTTCCAGGATCGGTATTTT.

The J gene is TRBJ2-3, the V gene TRBV24-1; D is unclear. The V gene's germline CDR1 is KGHDR and CDR2 SFDVKD. The CDR3 runs to 13 residues. The ends were cut back, 9 bases at V and 2 bases at J, with 11 bases in the middle. The CDR3 region is CATGDRYTDTQYF. CDR3 DNA: TGTGCCACCGGGGATAGGTACACAGATACGCAGTATTTT.

This clonotype came up a few times. The chain is built from TRBV30 and TRBJ2-1, with 8 bases aligning to TRBD2. CDR1 and CDR2 from the germline V gene are GTSNPN and SVGIG (reference sequence). The CDR3 has 13 residues. Trimming took 8 bases from V and 6 from J; bases not matched to a gene: 9. CDR3 amino acids: CAQSGLGINEQFF. CDR3 bases: TGTGCCCAATCGGGACTAGGGATCAATGAGCAGTTCTTC.

This clonotype occurred many times. V is TRBV28 and J is TRBJ2-3; the match to TRBD2 covers 9 bases. With 2 bases clipped from V and 2 bases from J, the junction kept 5 bases outside the gene matches. The CDR3 is 16 residues long. CDR1 is MDHEN, CDR2 SYDVKM, per germline. CDR3 residues: CASSLNPSGITDTQYF. The CDR3 DNA sequence: TGTGCCAGCAGTTTAAACCCTAGCGGGATCACAGATACGCAGTATTTT.